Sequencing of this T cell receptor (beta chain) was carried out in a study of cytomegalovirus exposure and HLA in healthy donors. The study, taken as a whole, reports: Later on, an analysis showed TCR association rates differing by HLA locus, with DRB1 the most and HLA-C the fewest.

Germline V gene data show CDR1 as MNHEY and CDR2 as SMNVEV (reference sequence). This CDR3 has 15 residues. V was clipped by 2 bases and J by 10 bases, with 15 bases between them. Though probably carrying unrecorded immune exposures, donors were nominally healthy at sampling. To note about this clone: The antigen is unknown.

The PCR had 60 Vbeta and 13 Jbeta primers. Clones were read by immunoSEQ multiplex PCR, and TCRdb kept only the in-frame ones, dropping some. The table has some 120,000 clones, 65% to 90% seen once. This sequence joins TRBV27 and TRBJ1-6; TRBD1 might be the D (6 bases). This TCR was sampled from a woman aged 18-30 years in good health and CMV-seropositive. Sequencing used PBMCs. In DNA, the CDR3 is TGTGCCAGCAGTTTAAGGGGGGGGCAAAGCTCACCCCTCCACTTT. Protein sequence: CASSLRGGQSSPLHF.